Listed here are 29 T cell receptor beta chains from one sample, sequenced in a study of identical twins. Via MiXCR, TCRdb re-called the 5' RACE reads, giving one row per CDR3 protein. The sample records over 600,000 distinct CDR3 sequences, 21% being singletons. The sample was also reused in another study, on T cells expressing NK-cell markers.

What was sequenced was PBMCs. These receptors were obtained from a woman between 18 and 30 years old in good health.

The chain joins TRBV15 to TRBJ2-7, with a weak D call TRBD2 (7 bases). V was trimmed by 3 bases and J by 0 bases, leaving 24 bases between them. The CDR3 runs 19 residues. Germline V gene lookup returns CDR1 LNHNV and CDR2 YYDKDF (reference sequence). CDR3 coding DNA: TGTGCCACCAGCAGTTGGGGGGGGACACAGGGTTCTAGCTCCTACGAGCAGTACTTC. Its protein product is CATSSWGGTQGSSSYEQYF.

This clonotype was picked up a small number of times. V and J are TRBV7-2 and TRBJ2-3; possible D gene TRBD2, 6 bases. The V end was cut by 8 bases, the J end by 3 bases, with 15 bases between. The CDR3 is 14 residues long. CDR1 SGHTA and CDR2 FQGNSA come from the germline V gene. The DNA of the CDR3 is TGTGCCAGCCGTCGGAAGGGAGGTACAGATACGCAGTATTTT. This translates into CASRRKGGTDTQYF.

There are many counts of this clonotype. This chain uses TRBV3-1 with TRBJ1-2; D remains ambiguous. Germline V CDR1 and CDR2: LGHDT, YNNKEL (reference sequence). Trimming removed 3 bases at V and 8 bases at J, with 7 bases between. The CDR3 runs 11 residues. CDR3 residues: CASSHMDGYTF. The CDR3 DNA reads as TGTGCCAGCAGCCATATGGACGGCTACACCTTC.

The chain links TRBV6-5 to TRBJ2-1, with D possibly matching TRBD2 (5 bases). CDR1 is MNHEY, CDR2 SVGAGI, per germline. Trimming took 0 bases from V and 2 from J, leaving 14 bases between them. CDR3 length equals 17 residues. The CDR3 DNA reads as TGTGCCAGCAGTTACTCGATATCCAGCGGTCCCTACAATGAGCAGTTCTTC. This translates into CASSYSISSGPYNEQFF.

This clonotype came up a few times. The rearrangement joins TRBV29-1 to TRBJ2-7; the match to TRBD2 covers 9 bases. Germline CDR1 and CDR2: SQVTM and ANQGSEA. Trimming took 6 bases from V and 7 from J; bases not matched to a gene: 7. CDR3 length: 12 amino acids. The CDR3, as DNA: TGCAGCGTGGCTGGACTAGCGACTGAGCAGTACTTC. Its translation: CSVAGLATEQYF.

This chain uses TRBV10-1 with TRBJ2-1; tentatively, D is TRBD2 (6 bases). Trimming took 0 bases from V and 5 from J, leaving 11 bases between them. Germline V gene sequence: CDR1 WNHNN, CDR2 SYGVQD (reference sequence). The CDR3 sequence is 15 residues long. The CDR3: CASSESRRDHNEQFF. The CDR3 DNA sequence: TGCGCCAGCAGTGAGTCGCGGAGGGATCACAATGAGCAGTTCTTC.

This clonotype was counted ten times or more. This chain links TRBV4-2 with TRBJ2-3; D gene unclear. The CDR3 totals 13 residues. Germline CDR1 reads LGHNA; CDR2 reads YNFKEQ. Trimming removed 1 base at V and 5 bases at J, with 7 bases between. CDR3 protein: CASSQVTEDTQYF. DNA for the CDR3: TGTGCCAGCAGCCAAGTTACGGAAGATACGCAGTATTTT.

This clonotype occurred a few times. The chain is built from TRBV20-1 and TRBJ2-3; 10 positions match TRBD2. The CDR3 consists of 13 residues. J gave up 2 bases and V 7 bases, and 3 bases lay outside the gene matches. Germline lookup yields CDR1 DFQATT and CDR2 SNEGSKA (reference sequence). The CDR3 spells CSVTSGDTDTQYF. The CDR3 coding sequence is TGCAGTGTCACTAGCGGGGACACAGATACGCAGTATTTT.

This clonotype was detected a few times. This rearrangement joins TRBV7-9 to TRBJ2-2; 8 bases fit TRBD2. The ends lost 8 bases at V and 5 bases at J; junction bases unmatched: 10. The CDR3 loop spans 15 amino acids. The germline V gene has CDR1 SEHNR and CDR2 FQNEAQ (reference sequence). The CDR3 loop is CASGNRGGETGELFF. The CDR3 DNA follows: TGTGCCAGCGGAAACCGGGGGGGCGAAACCGGGGAGCTGTTTTTT.

This clonotype was recorded a few times. The DNA of the CDR3 is TGCGCCAGCAGCTTGGTCTGGACAGAGACCTACGAGCAGTACTTC. Residues: CASSLVWTETYEQYF. The rearrangement joins TRBV5-1 to TRBJ2-7; maybe TRBD1 (6 bases). The ends were cut back, 0 bases at V and 2 bases at J, with 12 bases in the middle. The CDR3 covers 15 residues. The germline CDR1 and CDR2 sequences are SGHRS and YFSETQ. Full variable domain (outside the CDR3, taken from reference TRBV5-1 and TRBJ2-7): KAGVTQTPRYLIKTRGQQVTLSCSPISGHRSVSWYQQTPGQGLQFLFEYFSETQRNKGNFPGRFSGRQFSNSRSEMNVSTLELGDSALYLCASSLVWTETYEQYFGPGTRLTVT.

This clonotype has a count of ten or more. The chain combines TRBV4-1 with TRBJ2-1; 8 bases map to TRBD2. Germline V lookup: CDR1 MGHRA, CDR2 YSYEKL. Trimming cost V 0 bases and J 10 bases; bases outside gene matches: 5. The CDR3 runs 14 residues. The CDR3 reads CASSQESGGQEQFF. The CDR3 nucleotides read TGCGCCAGCAGCCAAGAAAGCGGGGGTCAGGAGCAGTTCTTC.

V gene TRBV12-3 or TRBV12-4 combines with J gene TRBJ2-1, with D unresolved. V lost 1 base, J lost 8 bases, and 18 bases lay in between. The CDR3 loop spans 16 amino acids. The CDR3 bases are TGTGCCAGCAGTTTAGGGCTCCAAGCTAGTCGTCATGAGCAGTTCTTC. It yields the protein CASSLGLQASRHEQFF.

There are a few counts of this clonotype. The genes are TRBV12-3 or TRBV12-4 and TRBJ2-1, with D perhaps TRBD1 (6 bases). The V and J ends lost 6 bases and 4 bases respectively, with 16 bases between them. This CDR3 comprises 15 residues. The CDR3: CASSQTGSFYNEQFF. CDR3 DNA sequence: TGTGCCAGCAGCCAAACAGGGTCCTTTTACAATGAGCAGTTCTTC.

This clonotype was counted only a few times. DNA for the CDR3: TGTGCCAGCCGGGCGGCGGCGGCCTACGAGCAGTACTTC. Translation gives CASRAAAAYEQYF. The rearrangement links TRBV21-1 to TRBJ2-7; TRBD1, as called in the table, went unchecked against the DNA. TRBV21-1 is recorded as a pseudogene. There are 13 residues in the CDR3.

In this sample, this clonotype turned up many times. The chain couples TRBV7-8 to TRBJ2-5; TRBD1 might be the D (6 bases). The ends were cut back, 7 bases at V and 4 bases at J, with 25 bases in the middle. The CDR3 runs 17 residues. Per germline, CDR1 SGHVS and CDR2 FQNEAQ. CDR3 in DNA: TGTGCCAGCATCCCGGGGACAACGGCAGGATTGGTAGAGACCCAGTACTTC. Translation: CASIPGTTAGLVETQYF.

The V call is TRBV9, the J call TRBJ2-2; 12 nucleotides match TRBD2. This CDR3 spans 16 amino acids. V lost 4 bases to trimming and J lost 7 bases; unmatched junction nucleotides: 8. Germline assignment: CDR1 SGDLS and CDR2 YYNGEE. CDR3 in amino acids: CASSSQTSGSSGELFF. As DNA, the CDR3 is TGTGCCAGCAGCTCCCAGACTAGCGGGAGTAGCGGGGAGCTGTTTTTT.

The chain recombines TRBV10-3 with TRBJ2-7; 8 nucleotides match TRBD2. Germline assignment: CDR1 ENHRY and CDR2 SYGVKD. The trim removed 4 bases at V and 4 bases at J, leaving 3 bases unmatched. This CDR3 comprises 13 residues. CDR3 sequence (DNA): TGTGCCATCAGTGCCGGCGGGGGGTACGAGCAGTACTTC. Its translation: CAISAGGGYEQYF.

The rearrangement links TRBV15 to TRBJ2-5, with D hard to call. From germline, CDR1 is LNHNV and CDR2 YYDKDF (reference sequence). The CDR3 loop spans 11 amino acids. Trimming left V 5 bases short and J 4 bases short, with 5 bases between. CDR3 nucleotides: TGTGCCACCAGCCTGGCAGAGACCCAGTACTTC. Protein product: CATSLAETQYF. Full variable domain (outside the CDR3, taken from reference TRBV15 and TRBJ2-5): DAMVIQNPRYQVTQFGKPVTLSCSQTLNHNVMYWYQQKSSQAPKLLFHYYDKDFNNEADTPDNFQSRRPNTSFCFLDIRSPGLGDTAMYLCATSLAETQYFGPGTRLLVL.

This clonotype has a handful of counts. This sequence joins TRBV4-2 and TRBJ2-7; 8 bases match TRBD2. Germline-derived CDR1 and CDR2 are LGHNA and YNFKEQ. Losses at the gene ends were 4 bases for V and 0 bases for J; bases not matched to a gene: 8. The length of the CDR3 is 16 residues. The CDR3 reads CASSLGESGSSYEQYF. The CDR3 coding sequence is TGTGCCAGCAGCCTTGGGGAGAGCGGGAGCTCCTACGAGCAGTACTTC.

This chain joins TRBV3-1 and TRBJ2-7; perhaps D is TRBD1 or TRBD2 (5 bases each). Germline-derived CDR1 and CDR2 are LGHDT and YNNKEL (reference sequence). The CDR3 totals 15 residues. V dropped 4 bases and J dropped 3 bases, with 16 bases sitting between them. This chain's CDR3 is CASSLIPGRIYEQYF. CDR3 bases: TGTGCCAGCAGCCTGATCCCGGGACGGATCTACGAGCAGTACTTC.

A few counts support this clonotype. V is TRBV5-6 and J is TRBJ2-1, with 9 nucleotides matching TRBD2. Germline assignment: CDR1 SGHDT and CDR2 YYEEEE. V gave up 7 bases and J gave up 8 bases; unmatched junction bases: 7. The CDR3 spans 13 residues. For the CDR3, the DNA is TGTGCCAGCTTACTAGCGGGTTGGTATGAGCAGTTCTTC. Its protein product is CASLLAGWYEQFF.

The sample holds a few counts of this clonotype. The rearrangement joins TRBV10-3 to TRBJ2-7; 11 bases line up with TRBD1. CDR3 length: 13 residues. After removal of 6 bases from V and 5 bases from J, the junction contained 3 bases not matched to a gene. The germline V gene encodes CDR1 ENHRY and CDR2 SYGVKD. The CDR3: CAIRPGQGDEQYF. As DNA, the CDR3 is TGTGCCATCAGGCCGGGACAGGGGGACGAGCAGTACTTC.

This clonotype has just a few counts. V usage is TRBV20-1 and J usage is TRBJ1-5; no firm D call. CDR1 is DFQATT and CDR2 is SNEGSKA in the germline V gene (reference sequence). CDR3 size: 13 residues. Trimming left V 5 bases short and J 4 bases short, with 12 bases between. The CDR3 spells CSASGPSNQPQHF. CDR3 bases: TGCAGTGCTTCCGGACCTTCTAATCAGCCCCAGCATTTT.

The chain is built from TRBV20-1 and TRBJ2-3; possibly TRBD2 for D (6 bases). Germline V gives CDR1 DFQATT, CDR2 SNEGSKA (reference sequence). V lost 3 bases and J 1 base, leaving 14 bases between the germline ends. CDR3 length equals 15 residues. The CDR3 spells CSASQPQRGTDTQYF. Here the CDR3 DNA reads TGCAGTGCTAGCCAACCGCAGCGGGGCACAGATACGCAGTATTTT.

This sequence joins TRBV28 and TRBJ2-1; 7 bases are a match to TRBD1. J lost 9 bases, V lost 6 bases, and 14 bases had no gene match. This CDR3 has 15 amino acids. Germline lookup yields CDR1 MDHEN and CDR2 SYDVKM. The CDR3 loop is CASSLTRTGRGEQFF. The CDR3 bases are TGTGCCAGCAGCCTTACTCGGACAGGTAGAGGTGAGCAGTTCTTC.

This clonotype was detected only once. V and J are TRBV6-1 and TRBJ2-7, with D possibly TRBD1 on 6 matching bases. Germline loops: CDR1 MNHNS, CDR2 SASEGT. This CDR3 is 14 amino acids long. The germline V and J ends were trimmed by 8 bases and 3 bases, with 17 bases remaining between them. The CDR3 DNA follows: TGTGCCAGCTCACCCGGGACACGGGACTACGAGCAGTACTTC. The encoded protein is CASSPGTRDYEQYF.

This clonotype appeared a few times. The junction departs from the called germline gene at one end, perhaps through a read error. The genes are TRBV7-2 and TRBJ2-2; D is undetermined. CDR1 and CDR2 from the germline V gene are SGHTA and FQGNSA. The CDR3 contains 14 residues. The CDR3 DNA follows: TGTGCCAGCAACTTAGCTGGCCCCCTCGGGGAGCTGTTTTTT. Translating it yields CASNLAGPLGELFF.

This clonotype was seen more than once but under ten times. The V and J genes are TRBV7-2 and TRBJ2-5; D not resolved. Looked up from germline, CDR1 is SGHTA and CDR2 is FQGNSA. CDR3 length equals 15 residues. V gave up 3 bases and J gave up 4 bases, with 15 bases separating them. The DNA for the CDR3 is TGTGCCAGCAGCTTTCAAAGAGGAATTGGAGAGACCCAGTACTTC. Translating it yields CASSFQRGIGETQYF.

The gene calls are TRBV20-1 and TRBJ2-4; D may match TRBD1 or TRBD2 (5 bases each). This CDR3 is 16 amino acids long. Between the trimmed V and J ends, which lost 2 bases and 6 bases, there was a span of 20 bases. The germline CDR1 and CDR2 sequences are DFQATT and SNEGSKA (reference sequence). CDR3 nucleotide sequence: TGCAGTGCTAGATCCCCATGGGACCGCCACCTAAACATTCAGTACTTC. Translation gives CSARSPWDRHLNIQYF.